The TCR beta chain under discussion was sequenced for a study of OX40 agonist ivuxolimab in advanced cancers. Study information: All patients had ivuxolimab intravenously every 2 weeks at 0.01 to 10 mg/kg. Regarding the study as a whole: More expanded clones were found, on average, in CD8+ than in CD4+ T cells.

Assay: immunoSEQ multiplex PCR; the TCRdb copy retains only in-frame clones and omits some. The sample yields about 78,000 clones, about nine tenths seen once. Turning to this clone: The antigen is unknown.

Any history of autoimmune disease or systemic immunosuppression disqualified patients. The sampling schedule covered blood at baseline, cycle 4 day 1, and cycle 7 day 1. The specimen was CD4+ or CD8+ T cells sorted from blood, collected in a trial of the OX40 agonist ivuxolimab. The TCR originated in an adult with an advanced solid tumor such as melanoma, head and neck, liver or kidney cancer.

The CDR3 coding sequence is TGCAGCGTTGGGATGGGGAGGGATCAGCCCCAGCATTTT. It yields the protein CSVGMGRDQPQHF. V gene TRBV29-1 combines with J gene TRBJ1-5; no clear D. CDR1 is SQVTM and CDR2 is ANQGSEA in the germline V gene. The ends were cut back, 4 bases at V and 5 bases at J, with 12 bases in the middle. The CDR3 is 13 residues long.